This T cell receptor beta chain was obtained from a study of control samples from healthy donors and cancer patients. J gave up 1 base and V 2 bases, and 9 bases lay outside the gene matches. Germline CDR1 is SGHKS and CDR2 is YYEKEE (reference sequence). The CDR3 is made up of 17 amino acids. Libraries were prepared by immunoSEQ multiplex PCR; TCRdb keeps only in-frame clonotypes and omits some of them. The sample holds fewer than 200,000 clones, about 95% seen once. The sequenced material came from PBMCs. The V call is TRBV5-5, the J call TRBJ1-5; 7 bases fit TRBD1. The sequence was collected from a man aged 55 to 70 with colorectal cancer. The CDR3 nucleotides are TGTGCCAGCAGCTTAGACAGGGTGATTAGAAGCAATCAGCCCCAGCATTTT. Its translation is CASSLDRVIRSNQPQHF.